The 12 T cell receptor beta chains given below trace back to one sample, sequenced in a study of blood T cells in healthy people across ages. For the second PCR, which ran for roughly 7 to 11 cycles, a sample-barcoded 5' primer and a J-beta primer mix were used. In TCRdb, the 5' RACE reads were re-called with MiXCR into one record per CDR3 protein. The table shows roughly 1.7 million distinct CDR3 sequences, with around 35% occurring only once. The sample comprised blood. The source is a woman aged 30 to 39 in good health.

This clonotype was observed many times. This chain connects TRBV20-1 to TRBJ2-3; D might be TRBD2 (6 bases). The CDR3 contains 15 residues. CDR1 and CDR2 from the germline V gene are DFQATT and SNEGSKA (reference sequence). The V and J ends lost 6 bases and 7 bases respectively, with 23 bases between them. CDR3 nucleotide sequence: TGCAGTGCCCCGGAGAGGGGCGGGGACTCAAATACGCAGTATTTT. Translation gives CSAPERGGDSNTQYF.

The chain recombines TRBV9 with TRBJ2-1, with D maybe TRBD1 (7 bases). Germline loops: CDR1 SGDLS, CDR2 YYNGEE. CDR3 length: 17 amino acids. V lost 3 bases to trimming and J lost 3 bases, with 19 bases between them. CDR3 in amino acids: CASSGGVGGEDYNEQFF. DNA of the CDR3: TGTGCCAGCAGCGGGGGGGTAGGGGGCGAGGACTACAATGAGCAGTTCTTC.

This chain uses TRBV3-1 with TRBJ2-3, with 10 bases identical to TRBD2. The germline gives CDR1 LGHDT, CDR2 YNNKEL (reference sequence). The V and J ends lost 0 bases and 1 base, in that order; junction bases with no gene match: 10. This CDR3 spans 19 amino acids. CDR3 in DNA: TGTGCCAGCAGCCAAGATTGCGAGCGGGGGGGCCCTCGCACAGATACGCAGTATTTT. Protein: CASSQDCERGGPRTDTQYF.

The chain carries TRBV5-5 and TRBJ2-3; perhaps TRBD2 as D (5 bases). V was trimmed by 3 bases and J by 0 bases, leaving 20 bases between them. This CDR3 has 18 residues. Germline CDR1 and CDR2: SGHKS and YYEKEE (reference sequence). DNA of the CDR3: TGTGCCAGCAGCTCAGACTACTTAATAGCGTCTAGCACAGATACGCAGTATTTT. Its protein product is CASSSDYLIASSTDTQYF.

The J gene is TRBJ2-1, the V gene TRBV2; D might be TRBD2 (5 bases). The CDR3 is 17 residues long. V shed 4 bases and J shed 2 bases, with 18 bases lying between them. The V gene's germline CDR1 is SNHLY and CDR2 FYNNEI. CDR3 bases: TGTGCCAGCAGTGTCTTTGAAGCGGCGGCGACCTACAATGAGCAGTTCTTC. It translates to CASSVFEAAATYNEQFF.

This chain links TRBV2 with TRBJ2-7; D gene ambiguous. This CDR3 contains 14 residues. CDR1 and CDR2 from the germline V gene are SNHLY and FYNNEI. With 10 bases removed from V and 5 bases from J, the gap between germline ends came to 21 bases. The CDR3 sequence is CATSFGLLGDEQYF. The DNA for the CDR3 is TGTGCCACCTCTTTTGGGCTCCTTGGGGACGAGCAGTACTTC. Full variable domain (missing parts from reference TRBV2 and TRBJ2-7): EPEVTQTPSHQVTQMGQEVILRCVPISNHLYFYWYRQILGQKVEFLVSFYNNEISEKSEIFDDQFSVERPDGSNFTLKIRSTKLEDSAMYFCATSFGLLGDEQYFGPGTRLTVT.

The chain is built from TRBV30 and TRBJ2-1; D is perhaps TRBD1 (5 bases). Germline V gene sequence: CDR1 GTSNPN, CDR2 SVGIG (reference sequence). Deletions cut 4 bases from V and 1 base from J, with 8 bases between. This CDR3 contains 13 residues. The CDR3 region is CAWNGQSYNEQFF. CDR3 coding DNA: TGTGCCTGGAATGGACAATCCTACAATGAGCAGTTCTTC.

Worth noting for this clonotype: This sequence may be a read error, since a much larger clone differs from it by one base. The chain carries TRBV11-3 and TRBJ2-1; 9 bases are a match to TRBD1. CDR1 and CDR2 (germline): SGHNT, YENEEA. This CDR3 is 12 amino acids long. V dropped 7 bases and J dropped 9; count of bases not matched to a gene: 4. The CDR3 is CASNRDRVEQFF. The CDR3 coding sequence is TGTGCCAGCAACCGGGACAGGGTTGAGCAGTTCTTC.

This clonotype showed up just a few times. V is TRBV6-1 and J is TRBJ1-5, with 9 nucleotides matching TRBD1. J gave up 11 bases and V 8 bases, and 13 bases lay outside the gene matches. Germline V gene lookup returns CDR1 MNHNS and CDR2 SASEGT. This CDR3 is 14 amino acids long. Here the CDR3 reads CASQRDRVFEAQHF. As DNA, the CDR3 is TGTGCCAGCCAACGGGACAGGGTTTTTGAAGCCCAGCATTTT.

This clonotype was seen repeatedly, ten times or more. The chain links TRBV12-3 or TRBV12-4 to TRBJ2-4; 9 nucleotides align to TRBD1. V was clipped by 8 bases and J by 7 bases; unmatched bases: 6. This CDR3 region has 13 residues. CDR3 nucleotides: TGTGCCAGCGGGGACAGGGTTGAGAACATTCAGTACTTC. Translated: CASGDRVENIQYF.

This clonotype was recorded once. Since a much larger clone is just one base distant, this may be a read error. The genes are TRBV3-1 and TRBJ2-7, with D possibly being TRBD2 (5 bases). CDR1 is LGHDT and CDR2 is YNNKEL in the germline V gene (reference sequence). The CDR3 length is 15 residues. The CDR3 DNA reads TGTGCCGGCAGCCAGCCTAGCATCTCTATTAGGGAGCAGTACTTC. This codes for CAGSQPSISIREQYF.

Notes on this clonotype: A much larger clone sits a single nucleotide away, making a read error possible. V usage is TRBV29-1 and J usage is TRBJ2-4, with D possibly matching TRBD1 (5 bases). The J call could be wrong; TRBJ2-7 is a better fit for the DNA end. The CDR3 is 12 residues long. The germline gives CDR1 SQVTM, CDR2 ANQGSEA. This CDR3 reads CSALDSPYEQYF. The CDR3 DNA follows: TGCAGCGCTCTCGACAGTCCTTACGAGCAGTACTTC.